The source of this TCR beta chain is a study of blood T cell repertoires in COVID-19. About the research overall: COVID-19 samples from acute and convalescent phases originated in the United States, Italy and Spain.

With V trimmed by 4 bases and J by 5 bases, 8 bases remained unmatched. The CDR3 extends over 15 amino acids. Germline-derived CDR1 and CDR2 are GTSNPN and SVGIG (reference sequence). Participants, 18 to 89 years old, spanned some 23 US areas. Methods used by the authors: Using reference gene primer amplification, nucleated cell counts were estimated. This table comes from immunoSEQ multiplex PCR, and its TCRdb copy is limited to in-frame clones, with some not included. V, J and clone size derive from that table, while D and trimming were established from the DNA sequence. In the table there are around 280,000 clones, roughly 85% of which are singletons.

The chain combines TRBV30 with TRBJ2-5; 12 nucleotides agree with TRBD2. The source is a woman between 40 and 55 years old who had recovered from COVID-19. Sequencing was done on a sample of PBMCs or T cells enriched from blood (not recorded which). This CDR3 reads CAWKRLAGDLETQYF. The CDR3, as DNA: TGTGCCTGGAAAAGACTAGCGGGAGACTTGGAGACCCAGTACTTC.